Sequencing of this TCR beta chain was carried out in a study of blood T cell repertoires in COVID-19. Whole-study context: PBMCs, B-cell-depleted T cells, or T cells provided the cDNA or gDNA that made up the material.

CDR3 length: 15 amino acids. Germline assignment: CDR1 SGDLS and CDR2 YYNGEE. The V gene lost 5 bases and the J gene lost 1 base, with 12 bases spanning the gap. Authors' data handling: Nucleated cell number was recorded as an estimate derived from reference gene primer amplification. Assay: immunoSEQ multiplex PCR; the TCRdb copy retains only in-frame clones and omits some. V and J calls and clone size are those listed in that table; D and trimming were worked out from the DNA. There are around 260,000 clones in the sample; about nine tenths occur only once, and roughly 1.6% lies in the top ten. Input material: peripheral blood. The sequence was obtained from a woman aged 40 to 50 who had recovered from COVID-19. The gene calls are TRBV9 and TRBJ1-4, with D unresolved. In nucleotides, the CDR3 is TGTGCCAGCAGTTTAACCGGGAGAACTAATGAAAAACTGTTTTTT. This encodes CASSLTGRTNEKLFF.